Given below is one TCR beta chain in context. At the DNA level, this CDR3 is encoded by other sequences in the same sample as well. The protocol was immunoSEQ multiplex PCR, while the TCRdb copy is restricted to in-frame clones and leaves out a portion. The table has 57,000 or so clones, approximately 83% seen once. This specimen comes from a study of T cell responses to AZD1222 COVID-19 vaccine. In the study overall: Recipients boosted at about 4 weeks or about 12 weeks are pooled.

Germline CDR1 is MNHEY and CDR2 is SMNVEV (reference sequence). V lost 4 bases, J lost 14 bases, and 8 bases stayed unmatched. CDR3 length equals 12 residues. V and J are TRBV27 and TRBJ2-1, with 7 bases matching TRBD2. The sequence came from an adult in good health. The sequences come from peripheral blood, collected on day 0 of AZD1222 vaccination. CDR3 in amino acids: CASSSLGGEEFF. CDR3 in DNA: TGTGCCAGCAGTTCCTTGGGGGGGGAGGAGTTCTTC.